A selection of T cell receptor beta chains follows, all from one sample in a study of cytomegalovirus exposure and HLA in healthy donors. TCRdb's copy holds only in-frame clones and misses some; the assay was immunoSEQ multiplex PCR. The repertoire holds around 63,000 clones, with 60% to 80% as singletons. The specimen was PBMCs. The receptors originated from a man in his sixties in good health and CMV-seropositive. Each CDR3 is given with its conserved first and last residue. A D gene is named only where the DNA matches it firmly. Clone size is given for some rows only: seen once, a few or many times, or a class if the clone is expanded.

d_call j_call clone_size v_call cdr3_aa cdr3_nt
TRBD1 TRBJ1-1 many TRBV5-6 CASSSTGARTEAFF TGTGCCAGCAGCTCTACAGGGGCACGGACTGAAGCTTTCTTT
TRBD2 TRBJ2-5 . TRBV5-4 CASSLGLAAQETQYF TGTGCCAGCAGCTTGGGGCTAGCGGCTCAAGAGACCCAGTACTTC
. TRBJ2-7 . TRBV29-1 CSVERGNSYEQYF TGCAGCGTTGAACGGGGGAACTCCTACGAGCAGTACTTC
. TRBJ1-2 . TRBV7-9 CASSLDLSNYGYTF TGTGCCAGCAGCTTAGATCTCTCTAACTATGGCTACACCTTC
TRBD1 TRBJ2-7 . TRBV6-5 CASSEDRGLYEQYF TGTGCCAGCAGTGAGGACAGGGGGCTCTACGAGCAGTACTTC
. TRBJ2-7 few TRBV5-4 CASSSRREGEQYF TGTGCCAGCAGCTCCCGAAGAGAGGGCGAGCAGTACTTC
. TRBJ1-1 . TRBV29-1 CSAASGQGREAFF TGCAGCGCCGCCTCCGGCCAGGGCAGAGAAGCTTTCTTT
. TRBJ2-2 . TRBV4-2 CASSYAVNTGELFF TGTGCCAGCAGCTACGCGGTGAACACCGGGGAGCTGTTTTTT
. TRBJ1-2 . TRBV27 CASSSSQGNYGYTF TGTGCCAGCAGTTCCTCCCAGGGGAACTATGGCTACACCTTC
. TRBJ2-3 . TRBV6-1 CASSVEGLPTDTQYF TGTGCCAGCAGTGTCGAGGGCCTACCGACAGATACGCAGTATTTT
. TRBJ2-7 . TRBV7-8 CASSLGPWVDEQYF TGTGCCAGCAGCTTGGGGCCCTGGGTGGACGAGCAGTACTTC
TRBD1 TRBJ2-2 . TRBV11-3 CASSFTGALNTGELFF TGTGCCAGCAGCTTCACAGGGGCCTTAAACACCGGGGAGCTGTTTTTT
TRBD2 TRBJ2-1 few TRBV29-1 CSVAGGLYNEQFF TGCAGCGTTGCGGGGGGGCTATACAATGAGCAGTTCTTC
TRBD1 TRBJ2-7 . TRBV10-3 CAISRQGQSYEQYF TGTGCCATCAGTCGACAGGGGCAGTCCTACGAGCAGTACTTC
TRBD2 TRBJ2-3 few TRBV5-1 CASSLGGTSGTDTQYF TGCGCCAGCAGCTTGGGGGGGACTAGCGGCACAGATACGCAGTATTTT
. TRBJ1-3 . TRBV6-6 CASKEGGGNTIYF TGTGCCAGCAAAGAGGGAGGTGGAAACACCATATATTTT
TRBD2 TRBJ2-7 . TRBV19 CASSIRGRAYEQYF TGTGCCAGTAGTATACGGGGGAGGGCCTACGAGCAGTACTTC
TRBD1 TRBJ1-2 once TRBV19 CASSADRLYGYTF TGTGCCAGTAGTGCGGACAGGCTATATGGCTACACCTTC
. TRBJ2-3 . TRBV6-5 CASSYRQVADTQYF TGTGCCAGCAGTTACCGACAGGTAGCAGATACGCAGTATTTT
. TRBJ2-1 . TRBV6-1 CASSEGQVPYNEQFF TGTGCCAGCAGCGAAGGGCAGGTTCCCTACAATGAGCAGTTCTTC